This is a list of T cell receptor beta chains from one sample in a study of cytomegalovirus exposure and HLA in healthy donors. The repertoire was sequenced with immunoSEQ multiplex PCR; TCRdb's copy has only in-frame clones and lacks some. Found here are about 280,000 clones, approximately 90% of them singletons; the top ten hold about 2%. The sequencing input was PBMCs. The receptors were sampled from a woman in her late teens or twenties in good health and CMV-seronegative. Each CDR3 is given with its conserved first and last residue. D genes are given only for firm matches. Only part of the rows carry a size: once, few, many, or a class if the clone is expanded.

TRBD1 | TRBJ2-1 | TRBV19 | - | CASSHIVDKPGQGGERRFF | TGTGCCAGTAGCCATATAGTGGACAAACCGGGACAGGGCGGAGAAAGGCGGTTCTTC
- | TRBJ2-2 | TRBV9 | - | CASSVGGGGTGELFF | TGTGCCAGCAGCGTAGGAGGGGGGGGCACCGGGGAGCTGTTTTTT
TRBD1 | TRBJ2-7 | TRBV6-5 | - | CASTRGQGAKQYF | TGTGCCAGCACCAGGGGACAGGGGGCAAAGCAGTACTTC
TRBD1 | TRBJ2-2 | TRBV19 | - | CASSIEGAAGTGGLNTGELFF | TGTGCCAGTAGTATAGAGGGGGCCGCCGGGACAGGGGGCTTGAACACCGGGGAGCTGTTTTTT
TRBD2 | TRBJ2-5 | TRBV10-1 | - | CASSEISGGKETQYF | TGCGCCAGCAGTGAGATAAGCGGGGGGAAAGAGACCCAGTACTTC
TRBD2 | TRBJ2-5 | TRBV6-1 | - | CASSGGLGVRAQYF | TGTGCCAGCAGTGGGGGACTAGGGGTAAGGGCCCAGTACTTC
TRBD2 | TRBJ2-3 | TRBV2 | - | CASRRTRLAGASTDTQYF | TGTGCCAGCAGGAGGACTCGACTAGCGGGGGCTAGCACAGATACGCAGTATTTT
TRBD2 | TRBJ2-3 | TRBV19 | - | CASSLAGGYTDTQYF | TGTGCCAGTAGCCTAGCGGGGGGTTACACAGATACGCAGTATTTT
- | TRBJ2-7 | TRBV5-6 | - | CASNRGSLTYEQYF | TGTGCCAGCAACCGCGGGTCCTTGACCTACGAGCAGTACTTC
TRBD2 | TRBJ2-1 | TRBV2 | - | CASSTRGGMYNEQFF | TGTGCCAGCAGTACCCGGGGGGGCATGTACAATGAGCAGTTCTTC
TRBD1 | TRBJ1-4 | TRBV30 | - | CAWSGGDRNEKLFF | TGTGCCTGGAGCGGGGGGGACAGAAATGAAAAACTGTTTTTT
TRBD1 | TRBJ2-7 | TRBV7-9 | - | CASLRTGAHEQYF | TGTGCCAGTCTCAGGACAGGGGCCCACGAGCAGTACTTC
TRBD2 | TRBJ2-1 | TRBV13 | once | CASSLPSGGANEQFF | TGTGCCAGCAGCTTACCTAGCGGGGGGGCGAATGAGCAGTTCTTC
- | TRBJ2-7 | TRBV7-2 | once | CASSQTSAYEQYF | TGTGCCAGCAGTCAGACTAGTGCCTACGAGCAGTACTTC
TRBD1 | TRBJ2-2 | TRBV29-1 | - | CSALPGQGVSGELFF | TGCAGCGCCCTACCGGGACAGGGGGTATCCGGGGAGCTGTTTTTT
- | TRBJ2-2 | TRBV27 | - | CASSWGGVTGELFF | TGTGCCAGCAGTTGGGGGGGCGTAACCGGGGAGCTGTTTTTT
- | TRBJ2-1 | TRBV29-1 | few | CSAGGPDYNEQFF | TGCAGCGCCGGGGGGCCAGACTACAATGAGCAGTTCTTC
- | TRBJ2-3 | TRBV6-6 | - | CASSYSGSTQYF | TGTGCCAGCAGTTACTCTGGCTCGACGCAGTATTTT
TRBD2 | TRBJ2-1 | TRBV4-1 | - | CASSRTSGGVNEQFF | TGCGCCAGCAGCCGAACTAGCGGGGGTGTAAATGAGCAGTTCTTC
- | TRBJ2-1 | TRBV10-1 | - | CASSGLGRNEQFF | TGCGCCAGCAGTGGACTAGGCAGGAATGAGCAGTTCTTC
TRBD2 | TRBJ2-3 | TRBV7-3 | once | CASSLRFSGGASSTDTQYF | TGTGCCAGCAGCTTAAGATTTAGCGGGGGGGCCTCTAGCACAGATACGCAGTATTTT
TRBD1 | TRBJ1-6 | TRBV6-1 | - | CASTPPGQYNSPLHF | TGTGCCAGCACCCCTCCGGGACAGTATAATTCACCCCTCCACTTT
TRBD1 | TRBJ2-2 | TRBV2 | - | CASSESWDRATGELFF | TGTGCCAGCAGTGAATCTTGGGACAGGGCGACCGGGGAGCTGTTTTTT
- | TRBJ2-7 | TRBV29-1 | - | CSVGGGQEGSYEQYF | TGCAGCGTTGGGGGAGGACAGGAAGGGTCCTACGAGCAGTACTTC
- | TRBJ1-1 | TRBV19 | - | CASSPEVRYEAFF | TGTGCCAGTAGTCCGGAGGTCAGGTATGAAGCTTTCTTT
- | TRBJ1-1 | TRBV18 | - | CASSPQQENTEAFF | TGTGCCAGCTCACCTCAACAGGAGAACACTGAAGCTTTCTTT
TRBD1 | TRBJ1-1 | TRBV11-2 | few | CASSPLTGLNTEAFF | TGTGCCAGCAGCCCCCTGACAGGGTTGAACACTGAAGCTTTCTTT
- | TRBJ2-1 | TRBV9 | - | CASSVSGSPRGQFF | TGTGCCAGCAGCGTAAGTGGTAGTCCCAGGGGGCAGTTCTTC
TRBD2 | TRBJ2-7 | TRBV5-1 | - | CASSRGTSGAYEQYF | TGCGCCAGCAGCCGTGGGACTAGCGGCGCCTACGAGCAGTACTTC
- | TRBJ1-1 | TRBV5-1 | - | CASSGGGDTEAFF | TGCGCCAGCTCCGGGGGTGGCGACACTGAAGCTTTCTTT
TRBD1 | TRBJ1-1 | TRBV7-9 | - | CATFRDRVNTEAFF | TGTGCCACCTTCCGGGACAGGGTGAACACTGAAGCTTTCTTT
- | TRBJ1-5 | TRBV6-5 | once | CASGGLNQPQHF | TGTGCCAGCGGAGGTCTTAATCAGCCCCAGCATTTT
TRBD2 | TRBJ2-7 | TRBV7-8 | once | CASSLGTSNYEQYF | TGTGCCAGCAGCTTAGGGACTAGCAACTACGAGCAGTACTTC
- | TRBJ2-1 | TRBV27 | - | CATSKAWNEQFF | TGTGCCACCTCCAAAGCTTGGAATGAGCAGTTCTTC
- | TRBJ1-2 | TRBV11-2 | - | CASSLALGQGDGYTF | TGTGCCAGCAGCTTAGCGCTAGGTCAGGGTGATGGCTACACCTTC
- | TRBJ1-5 | TRBV19 | - | CASSLQGGGNQPQHF | TGTGCCAGTAGCCTACAGGGTGGGGGCAATCAGCCCCAGCATTTT
TRBD2 | TRBJ2-3 | TRBV5-1 | - | CASSLGGSGGDTQYF | TGCGCCAGCAGCTTGGGGGGTAGCGGGGGAGATACGCAGTATTTT
- | TRBJ2-3 | TRBV5-1 | - | CASSGTPGSSTDTQYF | TGCGCCAGCAGCGGCACCCCGGGGTCTAGCACAGATACGCAGTATTTT
- | TRBJ2-5 | TRBV14 | few | CASSRYPSWGVDETQYF | TGTGCCAGCAGCCGATACCCGTCGTGGGGGGTCGATGAGACCCAGTACTTC
- | TRBJ1-1 | TRBV2 | - | CASSEPYGNTEAFF | TGTGCCAGCAGTGAACCTTACGGGAACACTGAAGCTTTCTTT
- | TRBJ2-1 | TRBV10-3 | - | CAAIRGDEQFF | TGTGCCGCCATTCGGGGAGATGAGCAGTTCTTC